Given below is one T cell receptor (beta chain) in context. Its antigen remains unknown. This could be a read error, since a much larger clone is one nucleotide away. The data were obtained in a study of early T cells in non-severe SARS-CoV-2 infection. Background on the study: Chains were not paired, and sequencing was done on bulk RNA from unsorted whole blood.

Germline loops: CDR1 KGHSH, CDR2 LQKENI. The CDR3 length is 15 residues. Whole-study findings and limits: In VDJdb matching, anti-spike CD8 responses were favored while private and CD4 specificities went missing.

As part of library construction, unique molecular identifiers were attached to individual cDNA molecules. MiXCR, run by TCRdb on the 5' RACE reads, gives a single entry per CDR3 protein. The sample has roughly 63,000 distinct CDR3 sequences, 10% to 15% seen once. This sequence was found in an adult who was a healthcare worker with PCR-confirmed SARS-CoV-2 infection or an uninfected control (not recorded which). The chain is built from TRBV18 and TRBJ1-4; tentative D call: TRBD1 (6 bases). Sequenced sample: whole blood. The CDR3 bases are TGTGCCAGCTCACCACCGGACAGAACTAATGATAAACTGTTTTTT. It yields the protein CASSPPDRTNDKLFF. Looking up the rest from reference TRBV18 and TRBJ1-4 gives the full variable domain: NAGVMQNPRHLVRRRGQEARLRCSPMKGHSHVYWYRQLPEEGLKFMVYLQKENIIDESGMPKERFSAEFPKEGPSILRIQQVVRGDSAAYFCASSPPDRTNDKLFFGSGTQLSVL.